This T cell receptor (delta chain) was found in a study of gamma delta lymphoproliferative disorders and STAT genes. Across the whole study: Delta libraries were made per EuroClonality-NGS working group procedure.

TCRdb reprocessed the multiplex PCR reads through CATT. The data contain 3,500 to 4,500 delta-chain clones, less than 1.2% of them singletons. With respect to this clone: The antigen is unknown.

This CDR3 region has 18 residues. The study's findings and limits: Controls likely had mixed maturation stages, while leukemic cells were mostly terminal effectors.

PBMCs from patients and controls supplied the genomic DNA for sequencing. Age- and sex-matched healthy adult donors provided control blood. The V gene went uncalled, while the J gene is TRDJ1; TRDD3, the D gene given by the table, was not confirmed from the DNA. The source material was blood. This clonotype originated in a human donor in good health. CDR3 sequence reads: CASLLWCLPWVCSDKLIF. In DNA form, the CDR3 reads TGTGCCTCCCTACTTTGGTGTCTACCCTGGGTTTGTTCCGATAAACTCATCTTT.